Shown below are 17 T cell receptor beta chains from a single sample sequenced in a study of cytomegalovirus exposure and HLA in healthy donors. The PCR had 60 Vbeta and 13 Jbeta primers. Libraries were prepared by immunoSEQ multiplex PCR; TCRdb keeps only in-frame clonotypes and omits some of them. This sample yields tens of thousands of clones, of which 81% are seen a single time; under 2% belongs to the top ten. Sequenced sample: PBMCs. The receptors come from a woman in her twenties or thirties in good health and CMV-seronegative.

The count of this clone is one. V is TRBV2 and J is TRBJ1-5; no reliable D call. Between the trimmed V and J ends, which lost 5 bases and 6 bases, there was a span of 17 bases. CDR1 and CDR2 from the germline V gene are SNHLY and FYNNEI. The CDR3 extends over 15 amino acids. The CDR3 sequence: CASSTDTLGAQPQHF. CDR3 DNA: TGTGCCAGCAGTACCGACACACTGGGCGCTCAGCCCCAGCATTTT.

The CDR3 DNA reads TGTGCCAGCAGTTACGCCCCAGCGGGAGATTGGAGGCAGTTCTTC. As protein: CASSYAPAGDWRQFF. The V gene is TRBV6-5, the J gene TRBJ2-1; 8 nucleotides align to TRBD2. Germline CDR1 MNHEY, CDR2 SVGAGI. The CDR3 spans 15 residues. J gave up 12 bases and V 2 bases, and 12 bases lay outside the gene matches.

The genes are TRBV9 and TRBJ2-3; tentative D call: TRBD1 (6 bases). Germline lookup yields CDR1 SGDLS and CDR2 YYNGEE. Trimming left V 0 bases short and J 2 bases short, with 16 bases between. CDR3 length: 17 residues. The CDR3 loop is CASSVATGQGLTDTQYF. The DNA for the CDR3 is TGTGCCAGCAGCGTAGCTACGGGGCAGGGGCTCACAGATACGCAGTATTTT.

CDR3 sequence: CASSLVKSTDTQYF. The CDR3 DNA sequence: TGTGCCAGCAGCTTAGTAAAAAGCACAGATACGCAGTATTTT. The gene calls are TRBV7-9 and TRBJ2-3; unclear D gene. The CDR3 runs 14 residues. Between the trimmed V and J ends, which lost 1 base and 0 bases, there was a span of 5 bases. Germline lookup yields CDR1 SEHNR and CDR2 FQNEAQ (reference sequence). Using reference TRBV7-9 and TRBJ2-3 for the parts outside the CDR3, the full variable domain is DTGVSQNPRHKITKRGQNVTFRCDPISEHNRLYWYRQTLGQGPEFLTYFQNEAQLEKSRLLSDRFSAERPKGSFSTLEIQRTEQGDSAMYLCASSLVKSTDTQYFGPGTRLTVL.

V usage is TRBV25-1 and J usage is TRBJ1-2; TRBD1 is a possible D gene (6 bases). V lost 4 bases, J lost 4 bases, and 13 bases lay in between. The CDR3 sequence is 14 residues long. Germline V gives CDR1 MGHDK, CDR2 SYGVNS. CDR3 nucleotides: TGTGCCAGCAGTGGAACAGGGCCCACCTATGGCTACACCTTC. This gives the protein CASSGTGPTYGYTF.

The CDR3 DNA reads TGTGCCAGGCCGACAGACCAACATTTT. Its translation is CARPTDQHF. This chain links TRBV7-9 with TRBJ1-5; tentatively, D is TRBD1 (5 bases). Trimming shortened V by 9 bases and J by 16 bases, and 13 bases separated the two germline ends. The germline gives CDR1 SEHNR, CDR2 FQNEAQ (reference sequence). CDR3 length equals 9 residues.

This clone came up a few times. The chain combines TRBV7-6 with TRBJ2-2; TRBD1 aligns across 9 bases. Germline CDR1 reads SGHVS; CDR2 reads FNYEAQ. The J segment lost 2 bases and the V segment lost 4 bases, leaving 2 bases of the junction unmatched. This CDR3 region has 15 residues. The CDR3 DNA is TGTGCCAGCAGCTCGGGACAGGGAAACACCGGGGAGCTGTTTTTT. Amino acid sequence: CASSSGQGNTGELFF. Full variable domain (remainder filled in from reference TRBV7-6 and TRBJ2-2): GAGVSQSPRYKVTKRGQDVALRCDPISGHVSLYWYRQALGQGPEFLTYFNYEAQQDKSGLPNDRFSAERPEGSISTLTIQRTEQRDSAMYRCASSSGQGNTGELFFGEGSRLTVL.

The chain is built from TRBV5-1 and TRBJ1-3, with no clear D. The germline V gene encodes CDR1 SGHRS and CDR2 YFSETQ. The V end lost 1 base, the J end lost 1 base, and 6 bases lay between the germline ends. This CDR3 is built from 14 residues. CDR3: CASSLSVSGNTIYF. CDR3 DNA: TGCGCCAGCAGCTTGTCAGTGTCTGGAAACACCATATATTTT. The variable domain in full, completed from reference TRBV5-1 and TRBJ1-3, reads KAGVTQTPRYLIKTRGQQVTLSCSPISGHRSVSWYQQTPGQGLQFLFEYFSETQRNKGNFPGRFSGRQFSNSRSEMNVSTLELGDSALYLCASSLSVSGNTIYFGEGSWLTVV.

The gene calls are TRBV30 and TRBJ2-7; possibly TRBD2 for D (6 bases). Trimming took 3 bases from V and 7 from J, leaving 22 bases between them. Germline V gene sequence: CDR1 GTSNPN, CDR2 SVGIG (reference sequence). The CDR3 runs to 15 residues. The CDR3 loop is CAWSPKTRIAGEQYF. DNA of the CDR3: TGTGCCTGGAGCCCTAAGACTCGAATCGCGGGGGAGCAGTACTTC.

This sequence joins TRBV30 and TRBJ2-7; D not resolved. In germline, CDR1 is GTSNPN, CDR2 SVGIG (reference sequence). With 4 bases removed from V and 0 bases from J, the gap between germline ends came to 7 bases. This CDR3 has 12 residues. DNA for the CDR3: TGTGCCTGGATGAGAGTCTCCTACGAGCAGTACTTC. Translated, it gives CAWMRVSYEQYF.

This clone was seen only a few times. The V gene is TRBV5-1, the J gene TRBJ1-2; 11 bases agree with TRBD1. After removal of 4 bases from V and 8 bases from J, the junction contained 10 bases not matched to a gene. This CDR3 has 15 residues. Germline CDR1 is SGHRS and CDR2 is YFSETQ. The DNA of the CDR3 is TGCGCCAGCAGCGATCCTGGACAGGGGGCGCTGGGCTACACCTTC. It specifies CASSDPGQGALGYTF.

The V call is TRBV29-1, the J call TRBJ2-7, with D tentatively TRBD2 (9 bases). Trimming stripped 5 bases from V and 3 bases from J, with 17 bases between. The CDR3 runs to 14 residues. Germline CDR1 reads SQVTM; CDR2 reads ANQGSEA. CDR3 nucleotides: TGCAGCGTTTTACCTAGCGGGACAGGCTACGAGCAGTACTTC. This sequence encodes CSVLPSGTGYEQYF.

The rearrangement links TRBV6-1 to TRBJ1-5, with 7 bases aligning to TRBD1. J lost 2 bases, V lost 5 bases, and 6 bases had no gene match. The germline V gene encodes CDR1 MNHNS and CDR2 SASEGT. CDR3 length: 15 residues. CDR3 in DNA: TGTGCCAGCAGTTCAAAGGGGGCCGGCAATCAGCCCCAGCATTTT. This gives the protein CASSSKGAGNQPQHF.

The J gene is TRBJ2-1, the V gene TRBV12-1; the D call TRBD2 from the table was never checked on the DNA. TRBV12-1 constitutes a pseudogene. This CDR3 region has 18 residues. This chain's CDR3 is CASSPTLLAGGPWNEQFF. The CDR3 region has the DNA TGTGCCAGCAGCCCCACCCTCCTAGCGGGAGGGCCCTGGAATGAGCAGTTCTTC.

This chain joins TRBV6-6 and TRBJ2-1, with 8 bases fitting TRBD2. This CDR3 is 14 amino acids long. Losses at the gene ends were 7 bases for V and 2 bases for J; bases not matched to a gene: 4. Per germline, CDR1 MNHNY and CDR2 SVGAGI (reference sequence). The CDR3 protein is CASIGTRTYNEQFF. Written as DNA, the CDR3 is TGTGCCAGCATCGGGACTAGGACCTACAATGAGCAGTTCTTC.

The gene calls are TRBV5-4 and TRBJ2-2, with D maybe TRBD1 (5 bases). The germline gives CDR1 SGHNT, CDR2 YYREEE (reference sequence). Trimming removed 0 bases from V and 5 bases from J, with 5 bases in between. The CDR3 has 13 amino acids. The DNA for the CDR3 is TGTGCCAGCAGCTTGGAGGGGACCGGGGAGCTGTTTTTT. As protein: CASSLEGTGELFF.

This clone was seen a single time. The rearrangement links TRBV30 to TRBJ2-7; 14 bases align to TRBD2. The CDR3 consists of 16 residues. Germline lookup yields CDR1 GTSNPN and CDR2 SVGIG (reference sequence). V shed 2 bases and J 6 bases; nucleotides not matched to a gene: 9. CDR3 sequence (DNA): TGTGCCTGGAGTACCCTGGGACTAGCGGGAGTCGGCGAGCAGTACTTC. As protein: CAWSTLGLAGVGEQYF.